These T cell receptor beta chains were read from a single sample in a study of blood T cell repertoires in COVID-19. Assay: immunoSEQ multiplex PCR; the TCRdb copy retains only in-frame clones and omits some. The sample includes over 100,000 clones, roughly 69% of them seen just once. Sample: peripheral blood. The receptors derive from a woman in her seventies with acute or convalescent COVID-19. Both conserved end residues are part of each CDR3. D genes are given only for firm matches. Size values are once, few and many counts, or a class for expanded clones, and some rows have none.

TRBV4-1	few	-	TRBJ1-6	TGCGCCAGCAGCCAAGACCAATCCGATCCTTCCAGCTCCTATAATTCACCCCTCCACTTT	CASSQDQSDPSSSYNSPLHF
TRBV5-8	-	-	TRBJ1-1	TGTGCCAGCAGCCGAGGGTTGGCTGAAGCTTTCTTT	CASSRGLAEAFF
TRBV14	-	-	TRBJ2-5	TGTGCCAGCAGCCAAGACATAGGGGGAGAGACCCAGTACTTC	CASSQDIGGETQYF
TRBV5-4	-	TRBD2	TRBJ2-2	TGTGCCAGCAGCGACCCTAGCGGGAGGAACACCGGGGAGCTGTTTTTT	CASSDPSGRNTGELFF
TRBV28	-	-	TRBJ2-3	TGTGCCAGCAGTTTTAACCCTAAGAGCACAGATACGCAGTATTTT	CASSFNPKSTDTQYF
TRBV2	few	TRBD1	TRBJ1-2	TGTGCCAGCAGCCCGATGACAGGGATCACTAACTATGGCTACACCTTC	CASSPMTGITNYGYTF
TRBV5-1	-	-	TRBJ2-7	TGCGCCAGCAGCCTGGTGGGAGAGACCACCTACGAGCAGTACTTC	CASSLVGETTYEQYF
TRBV6-1	-	TRBD1	TRBJ2-7	TGTGCCAGCAGTGAAGCTTTGTTAGGACAGGTGATAGAGCAGTACTTC	CASSEALLGQVIEQYF
TRBV28	-	TRBD1	TRBJ1-1	TGTGCCAGCAGCCTCCGGACAGGAGGCCGGAACACTGAAGCTTTCTTT	CASSLRTGGRNTEAFF
TRBV6-5	once	-	TRBJ1-2	TGTGCCAGCAGGGCCCCTACTAATAACTATGGCTACACCTTC	CASRAPTNNYGYTF
TRBV2	-	-	TRBJ1-1	TGTGCCAGCAAGGGGGAACAAAACACTGAAGCTTTCTTT	CASKGEQNTEAFF
TRBV6-6	-	-	TRBJ2-3	TGTGCCAGCTTTTGGGGGGGCACAGATACGCAGTATTTT	CASFWGGTDTQYF
TRBV5-1	-	TRBD1	TRBJ2-3	TGCGCCAGTCGACCGGGACAGAGCACAGATACGCAGTATTTT	CASRPGQSTDTQYF
TRBV19	-	TRBD1	TRBJ2-3	TGTGCCAGTAGTATAATATTAGCCGCCTTGACAGGGGAAAGGACAGATACGCAGTATTTT	CASSIILAALTGERTDTQYF
TRBV7-3	-	TRBD1	TRBJ2-1	TGTGCCAGCAGCTTAACCGGGACAGGGTCCTTCAATGAGCAGTTCTTC	CASSLTGTGSFNEQFF
TRBV27	-	-	TRBJ1-4	TGTGCCAGCAGGTCGACAGCCCTTAATGAAAAACTGTTTTTT	CASRSTALNEKLFF
TRBV30	-	-	TRBJ2-1	TGTGCCTGGGGTCGAGCTCGGAGTGAGCAGTTCTTC	CAWGRARSEQFF
TRBV18	-	-	TRBJ2-7	TGTGCCAGCTCAGAATCCGAATCTCTGGCGGGATACGAGCAGTACTTC	CASSESESLAGYEQYF
TRBV11-2	-	TRBD2	TRBJ2-1	TGTGCCAGCAGATTCGCTAGCGGCCCTGTCGGAGAGCAGTTCTTC	CASRFASGPVGEQFF
TRBV5-1	-	-	TRBJ2-7	TGCGCCAGCAGCTCAGGGTACATTTACTACGAGCAGTACTTC	CASSSGYIYYEQYF
TRBV21-1	many	-	TRBJ1-5	TGTGCCAGGTCGACAGTGCGAAATCAGCCCCAGCATTTT	CARSTVRNQPQHF
TRBV4-3	few	-	TRBJ2-3	TGCGCCAGCAGCCAAGAAGAGGGGGCAGATACGCAGTATTTT	CASSQEEGADTQYF
TRBV2	-	-	TRBJ2-7	TGTGCCCGTTGGGGATTAGGGGGTCCTCAGTACTTC	CARWGLGGPQYF
TRBV3-1/TRBV3-2	-	-	TRBJ2-5	TGTGCCAGCAGCTACTCAGGGATCCAGACCCAGTACTTC	CASSYSGIQTQYF
TRBV3-1/TRBV3-2	few	-	TRBJ1-6	TGTGCAGCAGGGGCGCCTTCACCCCTCCACTTT	CAAGAPSPLHF
TRBV5-1	-	TRBD2	TRBJ2-7	TGCGCCAGCAGCGCCCAGGTGACTAGCGTCTACGAGCAGTACTTC	CASSAQVTSVYEQYF
TRBV9	-	TRBD1	TRBJ1-4	TGTGCCAGCAGCGTAGGAGTGGGACAGGTGGATGAAAAACTGTTTTTT	CASSVGVGQVDEKLFF
TRBV13	-	TRBD1	TRBJ1-2	TGTGCCAGCAGCTCCGGGACAGACAGCTATGGCTACACCTTC	CASSSGTDSYGYTF
TRBV10-3	-	-	TRBJ1-2	TGTGCCATCAGTGCAGATTACTATGGCTACACCTTC	CAISADYYGYTF
TRBV2	-	TRBD1	TRBJ2-5	TGTGCCAGCAGTGAAATCTGGGGGACAGGAGAGACCCAGTACTTC	CASSEIWGTGETQYF
TRBV19	few	-	TRBJ2-2	TGTGCCAGTAGTATCAACAGCTTGGCCGGGGAGCTGTTTTTT	CASSINSLAGELFF
TRBV19	-	-	TRBJ2-3	TGTGCCAGTAGTTATGGGGCCTCCACAGATACGCAGTATTTT	CASSYGASTDTQYF
TRBV3-1/TRBV3-2	-	-	TRBJ2-5	TGTGCCAGCAGCCCCGGGACTTCGTATCCTCGGGAGACCCAGTACTTC	CASSPGTSYPRETQYF
TRBV7-2	few	TRBD1	TRBJ1-4	TGTGCCAGCAGCACTCGGACAGGGGATGAAAAACTGTTTTTT	CASSTRTGDEKLFF
TRBV18	-	TRBD1	TRBJ1-2	TGTGCCAGCTCACCGTTGGACAGGGGGCACGATCGGTATGGCTACACCTTC	CASSPLDRGHDRYGYTF